The 24 T cell receptor beta chains below were found in one sample sequenced in a study of blood T cell repertoires in COVID-19. Data came from immunoSEQ multiplex PCR; TCRdb stores just in-frame clones and leaves some out. Of 150,000 to 170,000 clones listed, 80% to 90% were seen once; the top ten hold 8.3%. The material sequenced was peripheral blood. These receptors all come from a woman aged 60-75 years with COVID-19, enrolled during active disease.

The genes are TRBV3-1 (or the pseudogene TRBV3-2) and TRBJ1-6; no firm D call. The length of the CDR3 is 17 residues. Per germline, CDR1 LGHDT and CDR2 YNNKEL (reference sequence). With 4 bases removed from V and 3 bases from J, the gap between germline ends came to 16 bases. Written as DNA, the CDR3 is TGTGCCAGCAGCCCCCTCGAGGGAGGAGGCTATAATTCACCCCTCCACTTT. Its translation is CASSPLEGGGYNSPLHF.

The chain combines TRBV11-3 with TRBJ2-1; D is perhaps TRBD1 (5 bases). V was shortened by 2 bases and J by 6 bases, with 11 bases between the two germline ends. From germline, CDR1 is SGHNT and CDR2 YENEEA. The CDR3 totals 14 residues. The DNA of the CDR3 is TGTGCCAGCAGCTTATCGTCAGGGCTCAATGAGCAGTTCTTC. Protein: CASSLSSGLNEQFF.

As to this clone: The sample contains more than one DNA sequence encoding this CDR3. J is TRBJ1-4 and V is TRBV14; 7 bases map to TRBD1. V trimming: 4 bases; J trimming: 8 bases; junction bases outside the gene matches: 4. There are 13 residues in the CDR3. Germline loops: CDR1 SGHDN, CDR2 FVKESK. For the CDR3, the DNA is TGTGCCAGCAGCCTGTACAGGGGCGAAAAACTGTTTTTT. It yields the protein CASSLYRGEKLFF.

The CDR3: CASSQVRRGGLARNTGELFF. CDR3 bases: TGTGCCAGCAGCCAAGTCCGCAGGGGCGGCTTGGCTCGGAACACCGGGGAGCTGTTTTTT. The chain is built from TRBV3-1 (or the pseudogene TRBV3-2) and TRBJ2-2; tentatively, D is TRBD1 (6 bases). CDR3 size: 20 residues. Trimming left V 1 base short and J 1 base short, with 22 bases between. Germline V gene lookup returns CDR1 LGHDT and CDR2 YNNKEL (reference sequence).

The chain recombines TRBV29-1 with TRBJ2-2, with D maybe TRBD2 (5 bases). V shed 8 bases and J shed 5 bases, with 27 bases lying between them. The CDR3 covers 17 residues. Germline-derived CDR1 and CDR2 are SQVTM and ANQGSEA. CDR3 residues: CSPGISPHGGPTGELFF. In DNA form, the CDR3 reads TGCAGCCCGGGGATCTCCCCGCACGGCGGGCCGACCGGGGAGCTGTTTTTT.

The gene calls are TRBV2 and TRBJ1-1; D gene unclear. The CDR3 extends over 14 amino acids. Germline CDR1 and CDR2: SNHLY and FYNNEI. V lost 4 bases to trimming and J lost 5 bases, with 14 bases between them. The CDR3 DNA reads as TGTGCCAGCAGTGGATTACGGCACGGGACTGAAGCTTTCTTT. It yields the protein CASSGLRHGTEAFF.

The chain carries TRBV2 and TRBJ2-7; D may be TRBD1 (5 bases). Germline lookup yields CDR1 SNHLY and CDR2 FYNNEI. V dropped 1 base and J dropped 4 bases, with 8 bases sitting between them. The CDR3 length is 13 residues. The CDR3 is CASSEGGQYEQYV. The CDR3 coding sequence is TGTGCCAGCAGTGAAGGGGGCCAATACGAGCAGTACGTC.

V usage is TRBV7-9 and J usage is TRBJ2-1; perhaps TRBD2 as D (6 bases). There are 19 residues in the CDR3. V gave up 4 bases and J gave up 0 bases, with 22 bases separating them. CDR1 SEHNR and CDR2 FQNEAQ come from the germline V gene (reference sequence). The CDR3 loop is CASSSREPLVQSSYNEQFF. The CDR3 DNA follows: TGTGCCAGCAGCTCCCGGGAGCCGCTCGTGCAGAGCTCCTACAATGAGCAGTTCTTC.

This clone was detected once. The V call is TRBV12-2, the J call TRBJ1-1; TRBD1 is the table's D call and was not checked against the DNA. TRBV12-2 has pseudogene status. The CDR3 totals 13 residues. The CDR3 DNA follows: TGTGCAAGTCGCAAACAGGTGAACACTGAAGCTTTCTTT. The encoded protein is CASRKQVNTEAFF.

J is TRBJ2-7 and V is TRBV5-1, with TRBD1 as a possible D gene (6 bases). The CDR3 consists of 14 residues. CDR1 and CDR2 from the germline V gene are SGHRS and YFSETQ. V was shortened by 4 bases and J by 3 bases, with 14 bases between the two germline ends. CDR3 DNA sequence: TGCGCCAGCAGCGCAAGCGGACAGTTCTACGAGCAGTACTTC. Its protein product is CASSASGQFYEQYF.

The chain recombines TRBV2 with TRBJ2-6; D call uncertain. This CDR3 has 15 amino acids. V dropped 0 bases and J dropped 4 bases, with 7 bases sitting between them. Germline V lookup: CDR1 SNHLY, CDR2 FYNNEI. The CDR3 DNA reads as TGTGCCAGCAGTGAAGCGGGCTCAGGGGCCAACGTCCTGACTTTC. It codes for CASSEAGSGANVLTF.

V is TRBV5-1 and J is TRBJ2-7, with 7 bases fitting TRBD1. The CDR3 length is 15 residues. Per the germline V gene, CDR1 is SGHRS and CDR2 is YFSETQ. J was trimmed by 5 bases and V by 1 base; bases with no gene match: 9. CDR3 loop: CASSLTGDSVNEQYF. CDR3 DNA sequence: TGCGCCAGCAGCTTGACCGGGGACAGCGTAAACGAGCAGTACTTC.

V gene TRBV3-1 (or the pseudogene TRBV3-2) combines with J gene TRBJ1-1; TRBD1 matches 7 bases. Germline CDR1 reads LGHDT; CDR2 reads YNNKEL (reference sequence). Trimming at V came to 2 bases and at J to 0 bases, leaving 3 bases not matched to a gene. This CDR3 region has 15 residues. The CDR3 DNA is TGTGCCAGCAGCCAACAAGGACAGGTGAACACTGAAGCTTTCTTT. This encodes CASSQQGQVNTEAFF.

This clone was picked up one time. The chain has TRBV6-5 and TRBJ1-1; 7 nucleotides agree with TRBD1. V lost 4 bases and J lost 1; bases outside the gene matches: 3. CDR3 length equals 14 residues. Germline-derived CDR1 and CDR2 are MNHEY and SVGAGI. Here the CDR3 DNA reads TGTGCCAGCAGTTTGGGACAGTGGAACACTGAAGCTTTCTTT. It is translated as CASSLGQWNTEAFF.

V usage is TRBV18 and J usage is TRBJ2-3; 8 bases are shared with TRBD2. The length of the CDR3 is 24 residues. Germline V gene data show CDR1 as KGHSH and CDR2 as LQKENI. Trimming at V came to 5 bases and at J to 0 bases, leaving 31 bases not matched to a gene. The CDR3 sequence is CASSSPGGGGPGPVTGQSTDTQYF. The CDR3 DNA reads TGTGCCAGCTCATCTCCCGGGGGGGGAGGCCCTGGACCCGTAACAGGACAGAGCACAGATACGCAGTATTTT.

J is TRBJ2-1 and V is TRBV6-6; 7 bases are shared with TRBD2. V was clipped by 0 bases and J by 6 bases; unmatched bases: 8. Germline loops: CDR1 MNHNY, CDR2 SVGAGI (reference sequence). The CDR3 runs to 16 residues. As DNA, the CDR3 is TGTGCCAGCAGTTACTCGGGCGGGAGTATACCCAATGAGCAGTTCTTC. Amino acids: CASSYSGGSIPNEQFF.

The J gene is TRBJ1-1, the V gene TRBV6-1; possibly TRBD1 for D (5 bases). Per the germline V gene, CDR1 is MNHNS and CDR2 is SASEGT. The CDR3 spans 14 residues. Trimming took off 3 bases at V and 2 bases at J, with 10 bases between the two ends. The CDR3 here is CASSEYTGNTEAFF. CDR3 DNA sequence: TGTGCCAGCAGTGAGTATACAGGTAACACTGAAGCTTTCTTT.

J is TRBJ1-1 and V is TRBV2, with a possible D match to TRBD1 (5 bases). This CDR3 contains 14 residues. V was shortened by 9 bases and J by 4 bases, with 18 bases between the two germline ends. The V gene's germline CDR1 is SNHLY and CDR2 FYNNEI. CDR3 protein: CASLNEVGGTEAFF. CDR3 DNA: TGTGCCAGTCTAAACGAGGTGGGGGGCACTGAAGCTTTCTTT.

The rearrangement uses TRBV15 and TRBJ1-2; D is uncertain. Germline lookup yields CDR1 LNHNV and CDR2 YYDKDF (reference sequence). This CDR3 contains 11 residues. Deletions cut 1 base from V and 8 bases from J, with 5 bases between. The CDR3 is CATSRVGGYTF. For the CDR3, the DNA is TGTGCCACCAGCAGAGTGGGCGGCTACACCTTC.

This clone was seen a few times. The J gene is TRBJ2-1, the V gene TRBV2, with 7 bases lining up with TRBD2. CDR1 is SNHLY, CDR2 FYNNEI, per germline. CDR3 length: 15 amino acids. The ends lost 1 base at V and 6 bases at J; junction bases unmatched: 6. CDR3 nucleotides: TGTGCCAGCAGTGAAGGCGGGAGTATTTTCAATGAGCAGTTCTTC. It encodes CASSEGGSIFNEQFF.

This chain uses TRBV3-1 (or the pseudogene TRBV3-2) with TRBJ1-2; weak D call: TRBD1 (5 bases). The CDR3 is made up of 15 amino acids. Germline values: CDR1 LGHDT, CDR2 YNNKEL (reference sequence). V lost 0 bases and J lost 7, with 15 bases in between. This chain's CDR3 is CASSQDFQGMGGYTF. The CDR3 nucleotides are TGTGCCAGCAGCCAAGATTTTCAGGGTATGGGTGGCTACACCTTC.

The chain recombines TRBV11-2 with TRBJ2-1; TRBD1 is a possible D gene (7 bases). Trimming stripped 7 bases from V and 0 bases from J, with 22 bases between. Looked up from germline, CDR1 is SGHAT and CDR2 is FQNNGV. This CDR3 is built from 18 residues. The CDR3 loop reads CASIPGGTAFSSYNEQFF. The CDR3, as DNA: TGTGCCAGCATCCCTGGGGGGACAGCGTTCAGCTCCTACAATGAGCAGTTCTTC.

Points on this clone: The sample has other DNA sequences that encode this CDR3 too. This chain links TRBV7-9 with TRBJ2-5, with unresolved D. Per germline, CDR1 SEHNR and CDR2 FQNEAQ (reference sequence). This CDR3 spans 13 amino acids. Trimming removed 2 bases at V and 1 base at J, with 5 bases between. In DNA, the CDR3 is TGTGCCAGCAGCTTATCCGGCCAAGAGACCCAGTACTTC. It codes for CASSLSGQETQYF.

This rearrangement joins TRBV19 to TRBJ2-7; D remains ambiguous. The CDR3 has 17 amino acids. CDR1 LNHDA and CDR2 SQIVND come from the germline V gene (reference sequence). Trimming pared 5 bases from V and 2 bases from J, leaving 22 bases between. The CDR3 bases are TGTGCCAGTAGTTTCAAGCCGACAAGCCTATTAGCCTACGAGCAGTACTTC. This gives the protein CASSFKPTSLLAYEQYF.